This is a list of T cell receptor beta chains from one sample in a study of Graves' ophthalmopathy and Graves' hyperthyroidism. TCRdb re-analysed the multiplex PCR reads in MiXCR, keeping a single row per CDR3 protein. Seen here are some 350,000 distinct CDR3 sequences, about 18% observed once, and the top ten hold 2.4%. The sample comprised peripheral blood. These receptors all come from an adult woman with stable Graves' hyperthyroidism. CDR3s leave out the opening cysteine and the closing phenylalanine or tryptophan. Only part of the rows carry a size: once, few, many, or a class if the clone is expanded.

abundance	v_gene	j_gene	CDR3aa
.	TRBV30	TRBJ1-4	AWSRNEKLF
once	TRBV27	TRBJ1-3	ASTGQDSGNTIY
many	TRBV12-3/TRBV12-4	TRBJ2-2	ASSLKIAGGVFGTGELF
.	TRBV24-1	TRBJ2-2	ATSEMGPSVGELW
many	TRBV11-2	TRBJ1-1	ASSALDRGLRAF
many	TRBV5-1	TRBJ1-1	ASSLAQDEGTEAF
many	TRBV28	TRBJ2-7	ASSPEQY
.	TRBV19	TRBJ1-1	ASSMSNTEAF
.	TRBV12-3/TRBV12-4	TRBJ1-2	ASSMGPGYGYT
many	TRBV20-1	TRBJ2-7	SARDGGGSSYEQY
.	TRBV11-2	TRBJ2-2	ASSFGGAGELV
many	TRBV6-1	TRBJ1-1	ASRITAGGNTEAF
many	TRBV2	TRBJ2-5	ASSPDRAEGTQY
many	TRBV2	TRBJ1-6	ASRDPGQGDSPLH
many	TRBV28	TRBJ2-7	ASSSSGLAYEQY
.	TRBV2	TRBJ1-2	ASSRLGGNYGYT
many	TRBV5-6	TRBJ2-7	ASSLGAGTGYYEQY
many	TRBV13	TRBJ2-7	ASSGNISSYEQY
many	TRBV30	TRBJ2-2	AWMGDTGELF
many	TRBV20-1	TRBJ1-5	SAAFGGQPQH
many	TRBV6-5	TRBJ2-7	ASSYWRQGYEQY
few	TRBV19	TRBJ2-4	ASSPEGENIQY
many	TRBV20-1	TRBJ1-5	SARETSNQPQH
many	TRBV2	TRBJ2-5	ASHRGETQY
few	TRBV4-1	TRBJ2-5	ASSRQWGAVETQY
.	TRBV2	TRBJ2-4	ASSGPAWDLVNIQY
many	TRBV4-3	TRBJ1-2	ASSQDLAGAYGYT
few	TRBV4-2	TRBJ2-7	ASSQALSVSGNSYEQY
.	TRBV18	TRBJ2-5	ASSPQGSASLQETQY
.	TRBV5-6	TRBJ2-7	ASSLGLAGVGYEQY
.	TRBV5-1	TRBJ1-6	ASSLDGRGPSPLH
many	TRBV9	TRBJ2-5	ASSDGTRDRETQY
many	TRBV15	TRBJ2-7	ATSRAPMMEQY
many	TRBV7-2	TRBJ2-7	ASSLIGSHEQY
many	TRBV12-3/TRBV12-4	TRBJ2-2	ASSRQGLGTGELF
many	TRBV4-1	TRBJ1-2	ASSQERTTSGYGYT
many	TRBV7-8	TRBJ2-5	ASSSWTSETQY
many	TRBV12-3/TRBV12-4	TRBJ1-1	ASSLGHLEAF
many	TRBV28	TRBJ2-2	ASISGAYTGELF
many	TRBV6-2/TRBV6-3	TRBJ1-5	ASSYGQYNQPQH
many	TRBV29-1	TRBJ1-1	SVEGRAAEAF
many	TRBV13	TRBJ1-3	ASSSPSRVKGNTIY
.	TRBV28	TRBJ2-7	ASNSGQGGEQY
many	TRBV15	TRBJ2-7	ATSRDGVSSQRRYEQY
many	TRBV29-1	TRBJ2-7	SVEDTSAFNYEQY
many	TRBV11-3	TRBJ1-5	ASSTIRGHRNQPQH
many	TRBV12-3/TRBV12-4	TRBJ1-6	ASSPSDSRNSPLH
.	TRBV6-1	TRBJ1-1	ASSRATDLNTEAF
many	TRBV7-2	TRBJ1-2	ASSVDRTANYGYT
.	TRBV10-2	TRBJ1-2	ASSDASTGLIYGYT
many	TRBV12-3/TRBV12-4	TRBJ2-6	ASSKTGFGANVLT
many	TRBV27	TRBJ1-5	ASSSPLSNQPQH
.	TRBV6-2/TRBV6-3	TRBJ2-2	ASSYTGANTGELF
many	TRBV4-3	TRBJ2-7	ASSRDVSSYEQY